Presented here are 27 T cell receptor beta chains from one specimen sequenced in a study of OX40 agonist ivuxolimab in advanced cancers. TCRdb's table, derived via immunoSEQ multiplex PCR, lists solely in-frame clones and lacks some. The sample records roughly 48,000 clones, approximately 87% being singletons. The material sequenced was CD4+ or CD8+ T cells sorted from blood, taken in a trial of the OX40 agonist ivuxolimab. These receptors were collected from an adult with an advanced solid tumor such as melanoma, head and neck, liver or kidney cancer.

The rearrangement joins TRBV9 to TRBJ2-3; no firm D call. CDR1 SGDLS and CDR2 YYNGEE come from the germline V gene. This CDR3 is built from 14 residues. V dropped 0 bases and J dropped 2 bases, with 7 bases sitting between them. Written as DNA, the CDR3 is TGTGCCAGCAGCGTAGGAATGGACACAGATACGCAGTATTTT. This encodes CASSVGMDTDTQYF.

The DNA of the CDR3 is TGTGCCTGGAGTGAAAGGTGGTCCGACCCCACTAATGAAAAACTGTTTTTT. Translation: CAWSERWSDPTNEKLFF. The V gene is TRBV30, the J gene TRBJ1-4; D is ambiguous. From germline, CDR1 is GTSNPN and CDR2 SVGIG (reference sequence). The CDR3 has 17 residues. With 1 base removed from V and 2 bases from J, the gap between germline ends came to 17 bases.

The CDR3 nucleotides read TGTGCCAGCTCCGAGGTGAGGGGTAAAGAGCAGTACTTC. Its translation is CASSEVRGKEQYF. The genes are TRBV6-5 and TRBJ2-7; the D gene could be TRBD1 or TRBD2 (5 bases each). CDR1 and CDR2 from the germline V gene are MNHEY and SVGAGI. Trimming stripped 8 bases from V and 7 bases from J, with 18 bases between. The CDR3 covers 13 residues.

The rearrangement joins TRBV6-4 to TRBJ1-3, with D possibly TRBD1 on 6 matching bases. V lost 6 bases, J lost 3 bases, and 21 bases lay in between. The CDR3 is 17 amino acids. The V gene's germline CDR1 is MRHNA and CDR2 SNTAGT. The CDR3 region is CASSPGHRRTFGNTIYF. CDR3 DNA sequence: TGTGCCAGCAGCCCGGGACATCGGAGAACTTTTGGAAACACCATATATTTT.

CDR3 sequence (DNA): TGCGCCAGCAGCTTGGGGACTAGCCCCCCCGATACGCAGTATTTT. Protein: CASSLGTSPPDTQYF. The chain employs TRBV5-1 and TRBJ2-3; 8 bases align to TRBD2. The CDR3 runs to 15 residues. Trimming took 0 bases from V and 6 from J; bases not matched to a gene: 6. CDR1 is SGHRS, CDR2 YFSETQ, per germline.

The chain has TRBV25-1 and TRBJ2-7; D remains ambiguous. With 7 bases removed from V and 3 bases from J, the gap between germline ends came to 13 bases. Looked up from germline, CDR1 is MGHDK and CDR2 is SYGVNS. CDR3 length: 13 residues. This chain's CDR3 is CASIKLTHYEQYF. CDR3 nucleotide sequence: TGTGCCAGCATTAAACTTACACACTACGAGCAGTACTTC.

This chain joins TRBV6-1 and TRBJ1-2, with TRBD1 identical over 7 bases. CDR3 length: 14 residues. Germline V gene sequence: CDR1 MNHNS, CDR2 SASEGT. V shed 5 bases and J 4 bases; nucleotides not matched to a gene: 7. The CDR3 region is CASSSSGQVYGYTF. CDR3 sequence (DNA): TGTGCCAGCAGTTCTTCCGGACAGGTCTATGGCTACACCTTC.

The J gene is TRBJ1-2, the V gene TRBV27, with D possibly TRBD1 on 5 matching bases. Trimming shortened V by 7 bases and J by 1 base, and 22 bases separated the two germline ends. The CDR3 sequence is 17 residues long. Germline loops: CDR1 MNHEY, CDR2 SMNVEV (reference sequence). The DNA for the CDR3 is TGTGCCAGCACCCTCACGGCGTCAGGGCGGATTAACTATGGCTACACCTTC. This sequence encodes CASTLTASGRINYGYTF.

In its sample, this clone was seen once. In nucleotides, the CDR3 is TGTGCCAGCAGTGAAGGTGGGGTGACAGACTATAACTATGGCTACACCTTC. Its protein is CASSEGGVTDYNYGYTF. The chain combines TRBV25-1 with TRBJ1-2; maybe TRBD1 (5 bases). The CDR3 contains 17 residues. Trimming removed 2 bases at V and 1 base at J, with 17 bases between. Germline V CDR1 and CDR2: MGHDK, SYGVNS.

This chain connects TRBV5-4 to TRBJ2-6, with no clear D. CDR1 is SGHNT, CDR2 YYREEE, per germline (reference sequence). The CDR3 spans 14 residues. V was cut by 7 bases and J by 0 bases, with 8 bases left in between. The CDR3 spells CASYSPSGANVLTF. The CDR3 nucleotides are TGTGCCAGCTACAGCCCCTCTGGGGCCAACGTCCTGACTTTC. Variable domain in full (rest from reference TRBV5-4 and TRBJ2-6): ETGVTQSPTHLIKTRGQQVTLRCSSQSGHNTVSWYQQALGQGPQFIFQYYREEENGRGNFPPRFSGLQFPNYSSELNVNALELDDSALYLCASYSPSGANVLTFGAGSRLTVL.

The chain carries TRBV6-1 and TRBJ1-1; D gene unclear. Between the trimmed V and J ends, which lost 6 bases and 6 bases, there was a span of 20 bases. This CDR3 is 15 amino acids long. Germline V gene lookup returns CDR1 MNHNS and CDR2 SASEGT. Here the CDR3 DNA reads TGTGCCAGCAGCCACGGGCGGGTATTAGGCGCTGAAGCTTTCTTT. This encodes CASSHGRVLGAEAFF.

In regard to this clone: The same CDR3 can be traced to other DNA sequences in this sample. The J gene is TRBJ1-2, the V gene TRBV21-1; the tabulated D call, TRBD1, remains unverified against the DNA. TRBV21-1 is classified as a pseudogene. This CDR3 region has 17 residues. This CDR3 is CASAWRRIWGPCYGYTF. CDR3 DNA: TGTGCCAGCGCATGGCGGAGGATTTGGGGGCCTTGCTACGGCTACACCTTC.

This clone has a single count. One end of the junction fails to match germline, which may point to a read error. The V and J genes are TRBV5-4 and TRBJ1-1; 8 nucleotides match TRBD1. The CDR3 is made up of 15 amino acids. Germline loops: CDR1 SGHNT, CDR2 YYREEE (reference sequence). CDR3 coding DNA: TGTGCCAGCAGTTCCCGACAGGGGCGGGGGACTGAAACTTTCTTT. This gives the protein CASSSRQGRGTETFF.

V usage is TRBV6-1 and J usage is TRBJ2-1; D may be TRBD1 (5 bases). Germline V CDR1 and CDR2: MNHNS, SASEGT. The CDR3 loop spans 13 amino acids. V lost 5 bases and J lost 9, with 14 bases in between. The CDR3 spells CASSPTGPREQFF. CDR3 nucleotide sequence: TGTGCCAGCAGTCCTACAGGCCCACGTGAGCAGTTCTTC.

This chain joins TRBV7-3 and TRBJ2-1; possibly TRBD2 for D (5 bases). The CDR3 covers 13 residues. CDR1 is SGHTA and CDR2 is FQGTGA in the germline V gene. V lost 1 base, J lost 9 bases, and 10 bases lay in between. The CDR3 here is CASSLRERSEQFF. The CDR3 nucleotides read TGTGCCAGCAGCTTAAGGGAGAGAAGTGAGCAGTTCTTC.

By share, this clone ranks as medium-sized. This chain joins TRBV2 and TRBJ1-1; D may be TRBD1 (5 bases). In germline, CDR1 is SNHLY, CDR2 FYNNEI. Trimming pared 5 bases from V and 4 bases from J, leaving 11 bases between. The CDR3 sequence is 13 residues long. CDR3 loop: CASSFRVATEAFF. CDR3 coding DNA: TGTGCCAGCAGTTTCAGGGTAGCCACTGAAGCTTTCTTT.

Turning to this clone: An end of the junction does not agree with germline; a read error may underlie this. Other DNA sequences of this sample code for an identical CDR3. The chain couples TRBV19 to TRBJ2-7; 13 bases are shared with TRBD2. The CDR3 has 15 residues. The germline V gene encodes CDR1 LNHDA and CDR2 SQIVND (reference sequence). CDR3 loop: CASSGGLAGFYEQYF. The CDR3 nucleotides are TGCGCCAGTAGTGGGGGACTAGCGGGGTTTTACGAGCAGTACTTC.

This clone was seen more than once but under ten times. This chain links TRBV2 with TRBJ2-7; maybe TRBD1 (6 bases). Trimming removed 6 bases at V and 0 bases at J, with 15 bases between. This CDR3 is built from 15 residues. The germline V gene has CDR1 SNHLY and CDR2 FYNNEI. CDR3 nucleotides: TGTGCCAGCAGACTAGAACAGGGTTCCTCCTACGAGCAGTACTTC. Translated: CASRLEQGSSYEQYF.

The CDR3 bases are TGTGCCCTCCGCCGGGACAGGCCATCCGAGCAGTACTTC. This codes for CALRRDRPSEQYF. The chain combines TRBV30 with TRBJ2-7; 8 nucleotides line up with TRBD1. The CDR3 totals 13 residues. The germline gives CDR1 GTSNPN, CDR2 SVGIG (reference sequence). J gave up 6 bases and V 8 bases, and 12 bases lay outside the gene matches.

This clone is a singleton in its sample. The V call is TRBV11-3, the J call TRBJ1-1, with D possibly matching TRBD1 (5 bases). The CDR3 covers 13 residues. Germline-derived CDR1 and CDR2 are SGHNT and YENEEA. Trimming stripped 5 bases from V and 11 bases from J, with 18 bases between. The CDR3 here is CASSPGGGEKAFF. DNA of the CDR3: TGTGCCAGCAGCCCCGGGGGGGGAGAGAAGGCTTTCTTT. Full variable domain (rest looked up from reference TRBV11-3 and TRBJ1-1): EAGVVQSPRYKIIEKKQPVAFWCNPISGHNTLYWYLQNLGQGPELLIRYENEEAVDDSQLPKDRFSAERLKGVDSTLKIQPAELGDSAVYLCASSPGGGEKAFFGQGTRLTVV.

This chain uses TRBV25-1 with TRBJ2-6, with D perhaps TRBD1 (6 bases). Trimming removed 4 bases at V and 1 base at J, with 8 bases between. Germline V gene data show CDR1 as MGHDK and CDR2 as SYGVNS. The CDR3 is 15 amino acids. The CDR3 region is CASSVDRSGANVLTF. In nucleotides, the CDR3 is TGTGCCAGCAGTGTCGACAGGTCTGGGGCCAACGTCCTGACTTTC. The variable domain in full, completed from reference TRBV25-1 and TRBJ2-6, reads EADIYQTPRYLVIGTGKKITLECSQTMGHDKMYWYQQDPGMELHLIHYSYGVNSTEKGDLSSESTVSRIRTEHFPLTLESARPSHTSQYLCASSVDRSGANVLTFGAGSRLTVL.

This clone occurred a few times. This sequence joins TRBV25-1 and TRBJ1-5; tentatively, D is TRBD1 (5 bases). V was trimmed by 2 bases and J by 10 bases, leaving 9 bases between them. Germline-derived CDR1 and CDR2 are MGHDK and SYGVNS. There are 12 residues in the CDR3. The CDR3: CASSEVQGPQHF. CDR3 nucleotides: TGTGCCAGCAGTGAAGTTCAGGGACCCCAGCATTTT.

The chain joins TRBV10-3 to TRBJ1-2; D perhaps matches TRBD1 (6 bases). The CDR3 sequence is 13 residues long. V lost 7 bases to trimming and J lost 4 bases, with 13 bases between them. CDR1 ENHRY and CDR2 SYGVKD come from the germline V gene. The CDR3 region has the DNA TGTGCCATCAACCGGGGGGCAGCCTATGGCTACACCTTC. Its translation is CAINRGAAYGYTF.

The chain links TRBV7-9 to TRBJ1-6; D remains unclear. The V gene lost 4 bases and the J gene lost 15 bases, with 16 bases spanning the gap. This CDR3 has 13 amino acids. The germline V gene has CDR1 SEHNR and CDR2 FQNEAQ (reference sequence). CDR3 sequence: CASSSTAPTDLHF. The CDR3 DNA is TGTGCCAGCAGCTCCACGGCCCCCACAGACCTCCACTTT.

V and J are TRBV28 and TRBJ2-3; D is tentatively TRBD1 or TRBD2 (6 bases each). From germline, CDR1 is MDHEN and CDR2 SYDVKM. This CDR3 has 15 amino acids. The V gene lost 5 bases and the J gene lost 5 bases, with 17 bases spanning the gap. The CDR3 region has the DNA TGTGCCAGCAGTCCCGCCGGGGGCCGGGGAGATACGCAGTATTTT. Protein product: CASSPAGGRGDTQYF.

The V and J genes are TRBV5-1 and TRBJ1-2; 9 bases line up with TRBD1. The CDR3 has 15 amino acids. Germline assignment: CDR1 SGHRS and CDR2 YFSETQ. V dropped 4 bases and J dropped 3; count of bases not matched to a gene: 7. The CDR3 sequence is CASSPGDRDYYGYTF. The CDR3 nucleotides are TGCGCCAGCAGCCCAGGGGACAGGGACTACTATGGCTACACCTTC.

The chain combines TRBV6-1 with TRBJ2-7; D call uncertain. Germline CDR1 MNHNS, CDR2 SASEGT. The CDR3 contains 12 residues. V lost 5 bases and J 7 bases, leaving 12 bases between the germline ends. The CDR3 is CASSTLRQEQYF. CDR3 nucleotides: TGTGCCAGCAGTACACTACGTCAGGAGCAGTACTTC.